The clone carrying this T cell receptor beta chain was counted ten times or more. Its antigen remains unknown. This record comes from a study of metastatic and nonmetastatic thyroid tumors. For the study at large: Where malignant and benign thyroid patients were concerned, repertoires were compared across blood and tumor or nodule tissue.

Every patient was untreated before thyroid surgery. Trimming took 3 bases from V and 2 from J, leaving 11 bases between them. The germline V gene encodes CDR1 LNHNV and CDR2 YYDKDF (reference sequence). The CDR3 loop spans 15 amino acids. Study findings and constraints: Significantly higher TCR beta diversity was reportedly seen in malignant thyroid tumors than benign nodules, in blood and tumor.

Authors' processing steps: The authors used CDR3 differences across clinicopathological groups to build a distant-metastasis classifier for papillary thyroid cancer. TCRdb re-clonotyped the PCR reads through MiXCR. These V and J calls originate from TCRdb's pipeline instead of the authors' own analysis. The sample lists more than 25,000 clones, roughly 20% seen once, with about a quarter in the top ten. This chain links TRBV15 with TRBJ1-5; D possibly corresponds to TRBD1 (6 bases). This TCR derives from a male donor with papillary thyroid cancer or a benign thyroid nodule (not recorded which). Some clones in this sample may be carry-over from other donors' samples. Sequencing input: blood. The DNA for the CDR3 is TGTGCCACCAGCAGCAAGGGGGAAGGCAATCAGCCCCAGCATTTT. Amino acids: CATSSKGEGNQPQHF. The full variable domain, completed using reference TRBV15 and TRBJ1-5, is DAMVIQNPRYQVTQFGKPVTLSCSQTLNHNVMYWYQQKSSQAPKLLFHYYDKDFNNEADTPDNFQSRRPNTSFCFLDIRSPGLGDTAMYLCATSSKGEGNQPQHFGDGTRLSIL.